In its sample, the clone carrying this TCR beta chain was seen many times. Its antigen is unknown. V lost 5 bases and J lost 11, with 19 bases in between. Per the germline V gene, CDR1 is LNHDA and CDR2 is SQIVND (reference sequence). The CDR3 has 14 residues. These data are taken from a study of T and B cells in COVID-19 patients. General study results and limits: There were about 2,500 TCR clusters exclusive to the recovered cohort, around 32 with low generation probability. In COVID-19 patients, T cell receptor beta variable and joining gene use was reportedly strongly skewed.

TRB rearrangements were amplified by multiplex PCR with BIOMED2 TRB-A/B primers. TCRdb re-derived calls from the multiplex PCR reads in MiXCR, one entry per CDR3 protein. The table shows about 17,000 distinct CDR3 sequences, with 25% to 35% occurring only once. TRB was amplified from approximately 250-500 ng of blood genomic DNA. The clonotype comes from a human donor who had recovered from COVID-19. This chain connects TRBV19 to TRBJ1-3; D perhaps matches TRBD1 (6 bases). The sample was blood. CDR3 region: CASSPGTLGNAIYF. The CDR3 DNA reads as TGTGCCAGTAGTCCCGGGACATTAGGGAACGCCATATATTTT.